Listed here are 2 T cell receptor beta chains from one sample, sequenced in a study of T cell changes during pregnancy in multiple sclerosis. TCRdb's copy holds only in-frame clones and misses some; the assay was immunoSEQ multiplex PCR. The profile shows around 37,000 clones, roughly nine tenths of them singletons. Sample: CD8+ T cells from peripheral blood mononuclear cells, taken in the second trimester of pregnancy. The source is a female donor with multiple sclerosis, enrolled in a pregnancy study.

DNA of the CDR3: TGTGCCAGCAGCCGTCAGGGTTTGGAGAATCAGCCCCAGCATTTT. Protein sequence: CASSRQGLENQPQHF. The chain uses TRBV27 and TRBJ1-5; perhaps TRBD1 as D (5 bases). The CDR3 is 15 amino acids. The V gene's germline CDR1 is MNHEY and CDR2 SMNVEV (reference sequence). With 6 bases removed from V and 4 bases from J, the gap between germline ends came to 16 bases.

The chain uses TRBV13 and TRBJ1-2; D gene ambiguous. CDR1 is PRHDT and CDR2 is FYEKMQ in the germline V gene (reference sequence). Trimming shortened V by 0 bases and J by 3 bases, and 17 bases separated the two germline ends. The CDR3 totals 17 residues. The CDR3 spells CASSLGLTILPDYGYTF. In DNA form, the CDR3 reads TGTGCCAGCAGCTTAGGCCTAACCATCCTGCCGGACTATGGCTACACCTTC. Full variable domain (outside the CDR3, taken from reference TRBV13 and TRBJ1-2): AAGVIQSPRHLIKEKRETATLKCYPIPRHDTVYWYQQGPGQDPQFLISFYEKMQSDKGSIPDRFSAQQFSDYHSELNMSSLELGDSALYFCASSLGLTILPDYGYTFGSGTRLTVV.